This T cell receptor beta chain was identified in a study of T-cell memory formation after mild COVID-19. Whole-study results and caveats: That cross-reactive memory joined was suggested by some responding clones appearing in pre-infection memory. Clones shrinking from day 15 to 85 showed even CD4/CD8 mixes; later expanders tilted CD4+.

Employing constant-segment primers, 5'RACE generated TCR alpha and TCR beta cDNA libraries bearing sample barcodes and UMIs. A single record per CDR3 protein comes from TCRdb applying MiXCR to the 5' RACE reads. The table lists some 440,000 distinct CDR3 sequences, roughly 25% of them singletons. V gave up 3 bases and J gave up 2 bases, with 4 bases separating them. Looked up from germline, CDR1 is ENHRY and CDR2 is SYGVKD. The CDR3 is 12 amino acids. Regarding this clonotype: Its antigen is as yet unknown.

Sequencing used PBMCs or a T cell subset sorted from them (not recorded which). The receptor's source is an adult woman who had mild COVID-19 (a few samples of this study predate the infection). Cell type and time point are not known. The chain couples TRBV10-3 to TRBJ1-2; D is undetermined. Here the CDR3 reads CAISDDNYGYTF. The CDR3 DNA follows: TGTGCCATCAGTGACGACAACTATGGCTACACCTTC.